This TCR beta chain was observed in a study of blood T cell repertoires in COVID-19 (dated by TCRdb to 2018 to 2020). Regarding the complete study: Samples from collaborators originated in the United States, Italy and Spain and spanned both the acute and convalescent phases of COVID-19. The material from the prospective study consisted of cDNA or gDNA derived from T cells, B-cell-depleted T cells, or PBMCs. Subjects who had been exposed to COVID-19, were actively infected with it, or had recovered from it provided the deeply sampled blood TCRbeta repertoires that made up the dataset. The repertoires were released in a freely available public database meant as a resource for research on the immune response to SARS-CoV-2. Samples were obtained from the ongoing ImmuneRACE study (first 160 participants) and from roughly 1,300 subjects provided by 6 global collaborators. Nearly every sample came with metadata listing a de-identified subject ID, COVID-19 status, age in years and sex. Where HLA class I and class II types were available, the types were taken from metadata supplied by the sample provider, not from assay-based typing. Findings and caveats that apply to the study as a whole: The amount of clinical and demographic metadata varied by source and participant and was provided uncurated.

The junction shows trimming of 0 bases on V and 1 base on J, and the gene matches do not reach 7 bases of it. Inclusive of the bounding cysteine and phenylalanine, the CDR3 is 17 residues long. Solely the CDR3 DNA is kept, with 51 bases framed from the first base. Via the germline V gene (reference sequence), CDR1 is SGHNT and CDR2 YYREEE. Collaborating institutions collected whole blood in K2EDTA tubes following their own protocols. For TCRbeta analysis, collaborator samples were shipped as frozen whole blood, as isolated PBMCs, or as DNA extracted from either sample type. As regards this clone: Its antigen target is currently unknown. One base away there is no much larger clone; base qualities are not given.

The immunoSEQ Assay, a bias-controlled multiplex PCR, was used to amplify TCRbeta CDR3 regions from genomic DNA. Regarding the original processing steps: The number of nucleated cells in each sample was estimated by amplification of reference gene primers within the assay. Sequence reads were collapsed and filtered to measure the absolute abundance of every unique TCRbeta CDR3 rearrangement. For each sample, productive Simpson clonality was calculated as the square root of Simpson's diversity index over productive rearrangements. TCRdb obtained this table from immuneACCESS and retained in-frame rearrangements with V and J assigned. These tables miss some clones; where compared with another copy, unresolved V genes account for less than half of the shortfall, and the remainder is unexplained. That table is the source of V, J and clone size, and D and trimming were worked out from the DNA. The sample includes some 180,000 clones, with about three quarters observed a single time. The ten largest clones take up more than 6.5% of the sample.

The rearrangement combines TRBV5-4 with TRBJ2-5, and 9 junction bases match TRBD2. The sequence was obtained from a woman aged 45-60 years with active or convalescent COVID-19. Material: peripheral blood. The DNA sequence reads TGTGCCAGCAGCTTGGCGAGGGTTAGCGGGAGCCAAGAGACCCAGTACTTC. Its amino acids are CASSLARVSGSQETQYF. Beyond the CDR3, the reference TRBV5-4 and TRBJ2-5 genes provide the residues; the full variable domain reads: ETGVTQSPTHLIKTRGQQVTLRCSSQSGHNTVSWYQQALGQGPQFIFQYYREEENGRGNFPPRFSGLQFPNYSSELNVNALELDDSALYLCASSLARVSGSQETQYFGPGTRLLVL.